A selection of T cell receptor beta chains follows, all from one sample in a study of radiotherapy plus CTLA-4 blockade in lung cancer. TCRdb keeps only in-frame clones here, not all; method: immunoSEQ multiplex PCR. The repertoire has about 59,000 clones, about 72% of them found once; the top ten carry roughly 8.7%. The source was peripheral blood, collected from a patient treated with radiotherapy plus ipilimumab. Source of these receptors: a human donor with non-small cell lung cancer whose response to radiotherapy plus ipilimumab could not be evaluated. Each CDR3 is given without its conserved first and last residue. D genes are given only for firm matches. Size tells how often a clone was seen (once, few, many) or the class of an expanded clone, and some rows leave it out.

>-|-|TRBV6-1|TRBJ2-3
ASSQTFPYTDTQY
>-|-|TRBV9|TRBJ2-7
ASSVGAQGLLNEQY
>few|-|TRBV6-5|TRBJ1-2
ASSIGANYGYT
>-|TRBD1|TRBV19|TRBJ1-2
ASSIDSRTGNRYGYT
>once|-|TRBV7-3|TRBJ2-5
ASSLDSSGTQY
>few|TRBD1|TRBV19|TRBJ2-2
ASRTDRGFDAGELF
>-|-|TRBV6-5|TRBJ1-1
ASSGRSMNTEAF
>-|TRBD1|TRBV6-1|TRBJ1-6
ASTPTGRYSPLH
>-|-|TRBV19|TRBJ2-7
ASSIVRDFSYEQY
>-|-|TRBV4-3|TRBJ1-2
ASSQEVAEGAVNYGYT
>-|-|TRBV5-6|TRBJ1-2
ASSLFGFGYGYT
>-|-|TRBV28|TRBJ1-1
ASRGLVRVNTEAF
>-|TRBD2|TRBV29-1|TRBJ2-2
SVGTSGGSGELF
>-|-|TRBV2|TRBJ1-2
ASSLTVSYGYT
>once|TRBD2|TRBV11-3|TRBJ2-1
ASSFLAGGPEQF
>few|-|TRBV15|TRBJ1-1
ATSRDQIGGLNTEAF
>-|TRBD2|TRBV4-3|TRBJ2-3
ASSQDLERGGTDTQY
>few|TRBD2|TRBV7-7|TRBJ2-1
ASSSTSVGNEQF
>once|TRBD2|TRBV30|TRBJ2-7
AWSVLAGAYEQY
>-|TRBD1|TRBV5-5|TRBJ2-2
ASSLGGGTGNTGELF
>-|TRBD2|TRBV11-2|TRBJ2-4
ASSLGGSGRQNIQY
>-|-|TRBV7-2|TRBJ1-2
ASSSFPSYGYT
>-|TRBD1|TRBV19|TRBJ1-5
ASSGGQGYNQPQH
>few|TRBD1|TRBV7-8|TRBJ2-7
ASSLDRGRPYEQY
>few|-|TRBV7-2|TRBJ1-5
ASSPRAGESNQPQH
>medium-sized|-|TRBV23-1|TRBJ1-1
ASMTGNTEAF
>-|-|TRBV19|TRBJ1-2
ASSIQTLNYGYT
>-|-|TRBV18|TRBJ1-5
ASSPGQNQPQH
>-|-|TRBV4-3|TRBJ2-7
ASSLATASYEQY
>few|-|TRBV7-6|TRBJ1-4
ASSPGVPSEKLF
>-|-|TRBV19|TRBJ1-1
ASSRGMNTEAF
>-|TRBD2|TRBV5-4|TRBJ2-1
ASSLALAGGKPYNEQF
>few|-|TRBV5-6|TRBJ2-4
ASSLGLLGLANIQY
>-|TRBD2|TRBV5-4|TRBJ2-1
ASSSIELAGSYNEQF
>-|-|TRBV7-2|TRBJ2-7
ASSSSNQGYFSYEQY
>-|TRBD1|TRBV5-1|TRBJ2-7
AGMAGGTGAYEQY
>-|TRBD1|TRBV9|TRBJ1-1
ASSVGQGRTEAF
>-|-|TRBV5-5|TRBJ2-7
ASSSSLGGAYEQY
>once|TRBD2|TRBV11-3|TRBJ2-3
ASSFPDRATSGEDTQY
>few|TRBD1|TRBV7-2|TRBJ1-2
ASSFWGQGADGYT
>-|-|TRBV19|TRBJ1-5
ASSKPGLTSVYSNQPQH
>-|TRBD1|TRBV18|TRBJ2-3
ASSPETGGGITQY
>-|-|TRBV7-2|TRBJ1-6
ASRPFTGGSPLH
>-|TRBD2|TRBV18|TRBJ2-7
ASSPRTSGGYEQY
>-|-|TRBV11-2|TRBJ1-1
ASSGHVGATEAF
>-|TRBD1|TRBV19|TRBJ1-4
ASSTTRQGMEKLF
>-|TRBD1|TRBV11-3|TRBJ1-2
ASSPSSGGHRPNYGYT
>-|TRBD2|TRBV9|TRBJ2-3
ASSVEAGGVITDTQY
>-|TRBD1|TRBV29-1|TRBJ1-4
SAAGQGEKLF
>-|-|TRBV19|TRBJ1-2
ASSIGTESYGYT
>-|TRBD1|TRBV6-5|TRBJ1-2
ASSYLGQGAQNGYT
>few|-|TRBV10-1|TRBJ1-1
ASSENAGNTEAF
>-|-|TRBV14|TRBJ1-1
ASSQGLNRVRRTEAF
>-|TRBD1|TRBV15|TRBJ1-5
ATSRRTGEYQPQH
>-|-|TRBV29-1|TRBJ2-7
SVEDYRTYEQY